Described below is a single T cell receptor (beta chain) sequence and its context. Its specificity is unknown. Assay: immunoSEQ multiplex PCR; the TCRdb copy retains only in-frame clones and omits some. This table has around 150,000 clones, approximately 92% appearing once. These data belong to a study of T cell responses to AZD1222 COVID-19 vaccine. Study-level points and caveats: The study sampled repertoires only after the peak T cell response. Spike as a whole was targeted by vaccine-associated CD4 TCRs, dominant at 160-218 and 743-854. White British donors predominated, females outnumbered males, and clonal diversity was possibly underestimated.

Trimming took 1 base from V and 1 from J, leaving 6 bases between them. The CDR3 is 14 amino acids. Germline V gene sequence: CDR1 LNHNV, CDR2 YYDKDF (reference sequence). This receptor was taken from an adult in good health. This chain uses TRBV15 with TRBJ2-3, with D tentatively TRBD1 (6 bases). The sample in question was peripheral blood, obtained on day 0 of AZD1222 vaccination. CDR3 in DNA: TGTGCCACCAGCAGAGGACAGGGCACAGATACGCAGTATTTT. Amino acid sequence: CATSRGQGTDTQYF.